This passage covers 11 T cell receptor beta chains from one sample sequenced in a study of early T cells in non-severe SARS-CoV-2 infection. MiXCR, run by TCRdb on the 5' RACE reads, gives a single entry per CDR3 protein. The table shows 50,000 to 65,000 distinct CDR3 sequences, with around 12% occurring only once. Sequences were obtained from whole blood. The receptors originated from an adult who was a healthcare worker with PCR-confirmed SARS-CoV-2 infection or an uninfected control (not recorded which).

This clonotype was counted ten times or more. The J gene is TRBJ1-2, the V gene TRBV6-5; D possibly corresponds to TRBD1 (5 bases). V gave up 5 bases and J gave up 8 bases, with 21 bases separating them. The CDR3 runs 15 residues. CDR1 MNHEY and CDR2 SVGAGI come from the germline V gene. The CDR3, as DNA: TGTGCCAGCAGTCGAACAGGTCCACCCTTGGGGGGCTACACCTTC. Its translation: CASSRTGPPLGGYTF.

This clonotype was seen many times. The CDR3 sequence is CASSFRGGYTF. The CDR3 bases are TGTGCCAGCAGCTTCCGTGGTGGCTACACCTTC. This rearrangement joins TRBV11-2 to TRBJ1-2; D is unresolved. Looked up from germline, CDR1 is SGHAT and CDR2 is FQNNGV. V dropped 3 bases and J dropped 7 bases, with 6 bases sitting between them. CDR3 size: 11 residues.

The gene calls are TRBV12-3 or TRBV12-4 and TRBJ2-3, with D possibly matching TRBD1 (6 bases). This CDR3 comprises 13 residues. Trimming shortened V by 2 bases and J by 8 bases, and 11 bases separated the two germline ends. The CDR3 is CASSLLGAGTQYF. As DNA, the CDR3 is TGTGCCAGCAGTTTATTGGGGGCAGGTACGCAGTATTTT.

The genes are TRBV6-5 and TRBJ2-4; perhaps TRBD2 as D (5 bases). Germline assignment: CDR1 MNHEY and CDR2 SVGAGI. V was shortened by 6 bases and J by 6 bases, with 21 bases between the two germline ends. This CDR3 is 16 amino acids long. The CDR3 DNA is TGTGCCAGCAGCCGCGCTATCGGACTGGGTGGAAACATTCAGTACTTC. It specifies CASSRAIGLGGNIQYF.

In its sample, this clonotype was seen a few times. The chain combines TRBV3-1 with TRBJ2-7, with a weak D call TRBD2 (5 bases). The germline V gene encodes CDR1 LGHDT and CDR2 YNNKEL (reference sequence). The length of the CDR3 is 16 residues. V lost 0 bases and J lost 2, with 14 bases in between. This chain's CDR3 is CASSQDSWTGAYEQYF. The CDR3, as DNA: TGTGCCAGCAGCCAAGATTCCTGGACTGGGGCCTACGAGCAGTACTTC.

This clonotype was counted many times. J is TRBJ2-1 and V is TRBV12-3 or TRBV12-4; 7 bases are a match to TRBD2. This CDR3 is built from 15 residues. Trimming cost V 3 bases and J 3 bases; bases outside gene matches: 5. This CDR3 is CASSLAGGVYNEQFF. CDR3 coding DNA: TGTGCCAGCAGTTTGGCTGGGGGGGTCTACAATGAGCAGTTCTTC.

This clonotype appeared a few times. The chain links TRBV12-3 or TRBV12-4 to TRBJ2-7, with a weak D call TRBD1 (6 bases). V lost 5 bases and J 4 bases, leaving 15 bases between the germline ends. The length of the CDR3 is 14 residues. The CDR3 reads CASSGWGPTYEQYF. The CDR3 nucleotides read TGTGCCAGCAGTGGATGGGGGCCCACTTACGAGCAGTACTTC.

This clonotype was recorded at least ten times. The rearrangement links TRBV6-6 to TRBJ1-5; D call uncertain. Trimming removed 6 bases at V and 4 bases at J, with 13 bases between. The CDR3 contains 14 residues. Germline assignment: CDR1 MNHNY and CDR2 SVGAGI (reference sequence). This CDR3 reads CASSDGALNQPQHF. DNA of the CDR3: TGTGCCAGCAGCGACGGCGCCTTGAATCAGCCCCAGCATTTT.

This clonotype was seen ten or more times. The chain joins TRBV9 to TRBJ2-2; 8 bases match TRBD2. V shed 1 base, J shed 4 bases, and the junction held 9 bases outside the gene matches. Looked up from germline, CDR1 is SGDLS and CDR2 is YYNGEE. The CDR3 contains 17 residues. CDR3 DNA: TGTGCCAGCAGCGTATCGCCCGGGGGGGAGACCACCGGGGAGCTGTTTTTT. Translation: CASSVSPGGETTGELFF.

This clonotype was recorded at least ten times. The chain uses TRBV29-1 and TRBJ1-1; unclear D gene. CDR1 is SQVTM and CDR2 is ANQGSEA in the germline V gene. Trimming cost V 5 bases and J 4 bases, with 5 bases left between them. CDR3 length: 10 amino acids. The CDR3 here is CSVYGTEAFF. CDR3 nucleotides: TGCAGCGTTTATGGCACTGAAGCTTTCTTT.

This clonotype was seen many times. This chain joins TRBV12-3 or TRBV12-4 and TRBJ1-1; D not resolved. There are 16 residues in the CDR3. Trimming pared 5 bases from V and 0 bases from J, leaving 16 bases between. The CDR3 sequence is CASSQWRGPVNTEAFF. For the CDR3, the DNA is TGTGCCAGCAGTCAGTGGAGAGGGCCGGTGAACACTGAAGCTTTCTTT.